This record looks at one T cell receptor (beta chain) sequence and its context. V was cut by 1 base and J by 10 bases, with 8 bases left in between. The CDR3 runs to 12 residues. The germline CDR1 and CDR2 sequences are KGHSH and LQKENI. The record originates from a study of control samples from healthy donors and cancer patients. Measured with immunoSEQ multiplex PCR; TCRdb has only the in-frame clones, and not every one. The profile shows about 180,000 clones, around 90% of them singletons. The specimen was blood. The J gene is TRBJ2-1, the V gene TRBV18; TRBD2 might be the D (6 bases). The TCR originated in a woman aged 50 to 65 in good health. The CDR3 bases are TGTGCCAGCTCACCACGGGGGGACGAGCAGTTCTTC. This encodes CASSPRGDEQFF.